The clone carrying this T cell receptor (beta chain) was observed a few times. The antigen is unknown. This sample was included in a study of resident and recirculating memory T cells in vitiligo. Study-level information: Whole samples, not sorted cells, were homogenized and used for genomic DNA extraction. Whole-study results and caveats: Vitiligo lesions lacked a unique dominant clone, and clonality varied.

The V and J ends lost 3 bases and 2 bases, in that order; junction bases with no gene match: 1. The CDR3 loop spans 15 amino acids. Germline CDR1 SGHTA, CDR2 FQGTGA. TCRdb keeps only in-frame clones here, not all; method: immunoSEQ multiplex PCR. The data show 65,000 to 80,000 clones, 90% to 95% seen once. No change in lesions over the prior 6 months defined stable disease. The receptor's source is a male donor with vitiligo. The sequencing sample was made of blood. The chain has TRBV7-3 and TRBJ2-1, with 10 bases that match TRBD2. CDR3 residues: CASSFLAGAYNEQFF. Written as DNA, the CDR3 is TGTGCCAGCAGCTTCCTAGCGGGGGCCTACAATGAGCAGTTCTTC. The whole variable domain, filled in from reference TRBV7-3 and TRBJ2-1, reads GAGVSQTPSNKVTEKGKYVELRCDPISGHTALYWYRQSLGQGPEFLIYFQGTGAADDSGLPNDRFFAVRPEGSVSTLKIQRTERGDSAVYLCASSFLAGAYNEQFFGPGTRLTVL.